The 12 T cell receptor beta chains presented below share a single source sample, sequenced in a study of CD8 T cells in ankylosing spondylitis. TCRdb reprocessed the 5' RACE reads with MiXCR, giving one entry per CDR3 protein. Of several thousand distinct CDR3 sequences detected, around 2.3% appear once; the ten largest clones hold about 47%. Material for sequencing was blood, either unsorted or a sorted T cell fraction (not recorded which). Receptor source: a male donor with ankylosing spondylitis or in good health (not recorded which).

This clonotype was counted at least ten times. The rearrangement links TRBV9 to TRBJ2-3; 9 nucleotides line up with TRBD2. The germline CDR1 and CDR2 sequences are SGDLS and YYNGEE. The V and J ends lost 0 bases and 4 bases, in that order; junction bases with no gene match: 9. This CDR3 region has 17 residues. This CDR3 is CASSVDGRGTSPDTQYF. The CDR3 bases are TGTGCCAGCAGCGTAGACGGGAGGGGGACTAGCCCAGATACGCAGTATTTT.

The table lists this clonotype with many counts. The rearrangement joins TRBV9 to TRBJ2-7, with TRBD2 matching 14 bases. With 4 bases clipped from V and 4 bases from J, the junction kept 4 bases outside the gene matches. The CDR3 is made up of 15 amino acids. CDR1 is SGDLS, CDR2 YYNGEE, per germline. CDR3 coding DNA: TGTGCCAGCAGCTCAGGGACTAGCGGGGGTTACGAGCAGTACTTC. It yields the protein CASSSGTSGGYEQYF.

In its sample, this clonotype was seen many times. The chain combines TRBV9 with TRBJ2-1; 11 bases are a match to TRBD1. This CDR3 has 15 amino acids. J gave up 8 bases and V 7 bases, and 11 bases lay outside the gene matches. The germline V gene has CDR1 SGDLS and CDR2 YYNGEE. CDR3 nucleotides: TGTGCCAGCGCGAGGGGACAGGGGGTTTTCGATGAGCAGTTCTTC. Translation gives CASARGQGVFDEQFF.

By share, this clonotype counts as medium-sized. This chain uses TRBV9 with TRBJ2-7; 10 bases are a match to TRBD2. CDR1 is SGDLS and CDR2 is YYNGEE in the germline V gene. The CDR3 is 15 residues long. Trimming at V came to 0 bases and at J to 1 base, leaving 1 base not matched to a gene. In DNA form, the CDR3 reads TGTGCCAGCAGCGTAGCACTAGCGGGGTCCTACGAGCAGTACTTC. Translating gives CASSVALAGSYEQYF.

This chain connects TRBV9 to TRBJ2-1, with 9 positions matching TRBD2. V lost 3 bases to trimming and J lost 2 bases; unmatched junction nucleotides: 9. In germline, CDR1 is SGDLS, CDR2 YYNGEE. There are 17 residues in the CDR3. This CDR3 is CASSDPLAGAPYNEQFF. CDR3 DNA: TGTGCCAGCAGCGACCCCTTAGCGGGAGCCCCCTACAATGAGCAGTTCTTC.

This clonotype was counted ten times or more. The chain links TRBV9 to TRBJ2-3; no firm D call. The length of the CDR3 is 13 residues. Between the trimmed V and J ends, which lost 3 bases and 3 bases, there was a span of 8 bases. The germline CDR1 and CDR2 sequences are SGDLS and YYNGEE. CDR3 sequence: CASSGSGTDTQYF. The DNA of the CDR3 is TGTGCCAGCAGCGGGAGTGGGACAGATACGCAGTATTTT.

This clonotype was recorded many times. The CDR3 DNA reads TGCAGTGCTAGAGCGCCGATGAGATTCGCACCCACGGAGACCCAGTACTTC. Its protein product is CSARAPMRFAPTETQYF. The rearrangement links TRBV20-1 to TRBJ2-5; D not resolved. V was cut by 1 base and J by 5 bases, with 23 bases left in between. This CDR3 has 17 amino acids. Germline assignment: CDR1 DFQATT and CDR2 SNEGSKA (reference sequence).

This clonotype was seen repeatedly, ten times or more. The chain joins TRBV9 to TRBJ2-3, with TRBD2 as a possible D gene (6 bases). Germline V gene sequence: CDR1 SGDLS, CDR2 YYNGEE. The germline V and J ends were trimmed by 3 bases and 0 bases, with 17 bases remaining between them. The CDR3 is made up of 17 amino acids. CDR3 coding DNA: TGTGCCAGCAGCGCGGGGGACGTACCCCATAGCACAGATACGCAGTATTTT. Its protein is CASSAGDVPHSTDTQYF.

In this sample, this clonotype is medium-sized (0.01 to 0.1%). The chain's CDR3 is CASSVGLAGVKDTQYF. In nucleotides, the CDR3 is TGTGCCAGCAGCGTCGGACTAGCGGGAGTCAAAGATACGCAGTATTTT. The chain carries TRBV9 and TRBJ2-3; TRBD2 agrees at 13 bases. CDR1 SGDLS and CDR2 YYNGEE come from the germline V gene. The CDR3 is 16 residues long. Trimming took 2 bases from V and 5 from J; bases not matched to a gene: 5.

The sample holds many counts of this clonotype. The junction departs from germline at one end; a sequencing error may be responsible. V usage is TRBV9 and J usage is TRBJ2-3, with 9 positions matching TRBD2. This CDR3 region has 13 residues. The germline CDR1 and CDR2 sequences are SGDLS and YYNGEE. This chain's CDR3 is CASSVAGTSFPMF. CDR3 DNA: TGTGCCAGCAGCGTCGCCGGGACTAGCTTTCCGATGTTT.

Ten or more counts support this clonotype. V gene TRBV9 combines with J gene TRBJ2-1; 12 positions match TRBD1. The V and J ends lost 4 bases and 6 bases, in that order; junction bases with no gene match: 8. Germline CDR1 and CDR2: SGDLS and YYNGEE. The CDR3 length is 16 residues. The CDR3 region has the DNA TGTGCCAGCAGCACTCCCGGGACAGGGGGCATCAATGAGCAGTTCTTC. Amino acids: CASSTPGTGGINEQFF. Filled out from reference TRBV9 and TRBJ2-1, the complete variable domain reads DSGVTQTPKHLITATGQRVTLRCSPRSGDLSVYWYQQSLDQGLQFLIQYYNGEERAKGNILERFSAQQFPDLHSELNLSSLELGDSALYFCASSTPGTGGINEQFFGPGTRLTVL.

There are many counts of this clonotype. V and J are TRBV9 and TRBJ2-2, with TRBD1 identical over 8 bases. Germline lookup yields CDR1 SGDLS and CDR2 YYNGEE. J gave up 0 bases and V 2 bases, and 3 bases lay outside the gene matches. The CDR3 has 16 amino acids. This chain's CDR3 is CASSVGQGPNTGELFF. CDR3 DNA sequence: TGTGCCAGCAGCGTCGGACAGGGCCCGAACACCGGGGAGCTGTTTTTT.